The sequence of this T cell receptor beta chain was determined in a study of blood T cells in healthy people across ages. The CDR3 is 16 residues long. Unmatched junction bases numbered 6, after V lost 4 bases and J lost 2 bases. The study, taken as a whole, reports: Getting older went along with TCR beta diversity per million T cells dropping roughly linearly.

On this clonotype: Its antigen remains unidentified.

The second PCR ran roughly 6 to 11 cycles with a sample-barcoded 5' primer and J-beta primers. Each cDNA was tagged by a template-switch adaptor containing 12 random nucleotides. Every individual sample yielded 3 million or more paired-end reads (each containing CDR3). MiXCR, applied by TCRdb to the 5' RACE reads, yields one record per CDR3 protein. The data contain some 900,000 distinct CDR3 sequences, roughly 48% of them seen just once; the ten biggest clones take up about an eighth. The donors, all healthy, were Caucasians living in Russia, aged 6 to 90. The chain employs TRBV12-3 or TRBV12-4 and TRBJ1-5; 9 bases match TRBD1. Sequenced: blood. The clonotype comes from a man between 25 and 39 years old in good health. CDR3 in amino acids: CASSYLQGAGNQPQHF. Here the CDR3 DNA reads TGTGCCAGCAGTTACTTACAGGGGGCTGGCAATCAGCCCCAGCATTTT.